The TCR beta chain under discussion was sequenced for a study of blood T cells in healthy people across ages. General observations from the study: Among T cells, TCR beta diversity per million cells dropped roughly linearly as age rose. The diversity estimates, figures obtained from one million T cells, were considered underestimates.

This clonotype was seen only once. Its specificity is unknown. The individuals who served as donors were healthy Caucasians living in Russia, aged roughly 6 to 100. CDR1 is MDHEN and CDR2 is SYDVKM in the germline V gene. V lost 6 bases and J lost 5, with 16 bases in between. The CDR3 is made up of 14 amino acids. A second PCR of roughly 6 to 12 cycles used a sample-barcoded 5' primer and a J-beta primer mix. Carrying 12 random nucleotides, a template-switch adaptor labeled each individual cDNA molecule. Via MiXCR, TCRdb re-called the 5' RACE reads, giving one row per CDR3 protein. The top ten clones hold roughly 3.9% of a sample with hundreds of thousands of distinct CDR3 sequences, around 20% of them seen once.

The chain has TRBV28 and TRBJ2-5, with a weak D call TRBD1 (6 bases). This sequence originates from a man in his sixties or seventies in good health. The sequencing sample was made of blood. The CDR3 DNA sequence: TGTGCCAGCAGGTCAGGGGACGCTTGGGAGACCCAGTACTTC. Its translation is CASRSGDAWETQYF.